Listed below are T cell receptor beta chains from one sample, sequenced in a study of T cells after yellow fever vaccination. TCRdb reprocessed the 5' RACE reads with MiXCR, giving one entry per CDR3 protein. The sample shows about 370,000 distinct CDR3 sequences, around a tenth of them seen only once. The material was PBMCs, obtained on the day of the first yellow fever vaccination. The origin of the receptors is a man younger than 35 who received the YFV17D yellow fever vaccine. Each CDR3 is given with its conserved first and last residue. D genes are given only for firm matches. For some rows the clone size is stated as once, few or many, or as a class when expanded; others skip it.

D: -
size: -
J: TRBJ2-2
V: TRBV30
CDR3: CAWAGGELFF
DNA: TGTGCCTGGGCTGGGGGAGAGCTGTTTTTT

D: TRBD1
size: few
J: TRBJ2-1
V: TRBV10-3
CDR3: CAISDYRGAYNEQFF
DNA: TGTGCCATCAGTGATTACAGGGGCGCCTACAATGAGCAGTTCTTC

D: -
size: -
J: TRBJ2-6
V: TRBV5-1
CDR3: CASSPRPMAGANVLTF
DNA: TGCGCCAGCAGCCCCAGACCCATGGCTGGGGCCAACGTCCTGACTTTC

D: TRBD1
size: -
J: TRBJ2-5
V: TRBV28
CDR3: CASSRGDREVETQYF
DNA: TGTGCCAGCAGTAGGGGGGACAGGGAAGTGGAGACCCAGTACTTC

D: TRBD2
size: -
J: TRBJ2-3
V: TRBV7-2
CDR3: CASSPQGGRGAVDTQYF
DNA: TGTGCCAGCAGCCCACAAGGGGGGCGGGGGGCGGTAGATACGCAGTATTTT

D: -
size: many
J: TRBJ2-7
V: TRBV12-3/TRBV12-4
CDR3: CASSFEYGQYF
DNA: TGTGCCAGCAGTTTTGAATATGGGCAGTACTTC

D: -
size: many
J: TRBJ1-5
V: TRBV11-2
CDR3: CASSLTFREGASNQPQHF
DNA: TGTGCCAGCAGCTTGACTTTTCGTGAAGGGGCGAGCAATCAGCCCCAGCATTTT

D: -
size: -
J: TRBJ2-7
V: TRBV20-1
CDR3: CSASRTYEQYF
DNA: TGCAGTGCTAGCCGTACCTACGAGCAGTACTTC

D: TRBD2
size: few
J: TRBJ2-3
V: TRBV11-2
CDR3: CASSHGSSGGTDTQYF
DNA: TGTGCCAGCAGCCACGGGTCTAGCGGGGGCACAGATACGCAGTATTTT

D: -
size: -
J: TRBJ2-5
V: TRBV18
CDR3: CASSPNSPQETQYF
DNA: TGTGCCAGCTCACCCAACTCCCCGCAGGAGACCCAGTACTTC

D: TRBD1
size: few
J: TRBJ2-3
V: TRBV12-3/TRBV12-4
CDR3: CASSQRTGGTDTQYF
DNA: TGTGCCAGCAGCCAAAGGACAGGGGGCACAGATACGCAGTATTTT

D: -
size: -
J: TRBJ2-3
V: TRBV6-6
CDR3: CASSYGAGTQYF
DNA: TGTGCCAGCAGTTACGGCGCAGGTACGCAGTATTTT

D: -
size: -
J: TRBJ1-1
V: TRBV28
CDR3: CASIHTGSWAFF
DNA: TGTGCCAGCATACATACGGGTTCGTGGGCTTTCTTT

D: -
size: -
J: TRBJ1-6
V: TRBV6-6
CDR3: CASVRDYNSPLHF
DNA: TGTGCCAGCGTCCGTGACTATAATTCACCCCTCCACTTT

D: TRBD1
size: few
J: TRBJ1-1
V: TRBV7-9
CDR3: CASSLKGDRVTEAFF
DNA: TGTGCCAGCAGCCTCAAGGGGGACAGGGTTACTGAAGCTTTCTTT

D: TRBD1
size: -
J: TRBJ2-5
V: TRBV3-1
CDR3: CASSQTGTEKETQYF
DNA: TGTGCCAGCAGCCAAACCGGGACAGAAAAAGAGACCCAGTACTTC

D: -
size: many
J: TRBJ2-3
V: TRBV7-2
CDR3: CASSLTRSTDTQYF
DNA: TGTGCCAGCAGCTTAACACGTAGCACAGATACGCAGTATTTT

D: -
size: -
J: TRBJ1-1
V: TRBV3-1
CDR3: CASSQTVVGTEAFF
DNA: TGTGCCAGCAGCCAGACAGTTGTTGGCACTGAAGCTTTCTTT

D: -
size: -
J: TRBJ2-3
V: TRBV30
CDR3: CAWSGTGSTDTQYF
DNA: TGTGCCTGGAGTGGAACAGGGAGCACAGATACGCAGTATTTT

D: -
size: -
J: TRBJ2-3
V: TRBV10-3
CDR3: CAIRPGLLTDTQYF
DNA: TGTGCCATCAGGCCGGGACTGCTCACAGATACGCAGTATTTT

D: -
size: -
J: TRBJ2-7
V: TRBV6-5
CDR3: CASSPLRGEQYF
DNA: TGTGCCAGCAGCCCCTTAAGGGGAGAGCAGTACTTC

D: -
size: -
J: TRBJ2-5
V: TRBV20-1
CDR3: CSARDGGRGETQYF
DNA: TGCAGTGCCAGAGACGGGGGGAGGGGGGAGACCCAGTACTTC

D: -
size: -
J: TRBJ1-2
V: TRBV30
CDR3: CAWSVGPGTYGYTF
DNA: TGTGCCTGGAGTGTAGGTCCCGGAACCTATGGCTACACCTTC

D: -
size: few
J: TRBJ1-1
V: TRBV30
CDR3: CAWSVRPMNTEAFF
DNA: TGTGCCTGGAGTGTACGGCCGATGAACACTGAAGCTTTCTTT

D: -
size: few
J: TRBJ1-1
V: TRBV20-1
CDR3: CSAGQNTEAFF
DNA: TGCAGTGCGGGACAGAACACTGAAGCTTTCTTT

D: -
size: few
J: TRBJ2-3
V: TRBV21-1
CDR3: CASRNRVTDTQYF
DNA: TGTGCCAGCAGGAACAGGGTAACAGATACGCAGTATTTT

D: -
size: -
J: TRBJ2-2
V: TRBV5-1
CDR3: CASSSIVGNTGELFF
DNA: TGCGCCAGCAGCTCTATAGTAGGGAACACCGGGGAGCTGTTTTTT

D: TRBD2
size: -
J: TRBJ2-5
V: TRBV6-1
CDR3: CASSFRAGGPARETQYF
DNA: TGTGCCAGCAGCTTCAGAGCGGGGGGGCCGGCCCGAGAGACCCAGTACTTC

D: -
size: -
J: TRBJ2-1
V: TRBV5-1
CDR3: CASKLQGSYNEQFF
DNA: TGCGCCAGCAAACTACAGGGCTCCTACAATGAGCAGTTCTTC

D: -
size: few
J: TRBJ2-3
V: TRBV5-5
CDR3: CASSPHGGLADTQYF
DNA: TGTGCCAGCAGCCCCCATGGGGGCCTAGCAGATACGCAGTATTTT

D: -
size: -
J: TRBJ2-5
V: TRBV7-2
CDR3: CASSLVPVQETQYF
DNA: TGTGCCAGCAGCTTAGTCCCAGTGCAAGAGACCCAGTACTTC

D: -
size: -
J: TRBJ1-5
V: TRBV27
CDR3: CASSSGQINQPQHF
DNA: TGTGCCAGCAGTTCTGGGCAGATCAATCAGCCCCAGCATTTT